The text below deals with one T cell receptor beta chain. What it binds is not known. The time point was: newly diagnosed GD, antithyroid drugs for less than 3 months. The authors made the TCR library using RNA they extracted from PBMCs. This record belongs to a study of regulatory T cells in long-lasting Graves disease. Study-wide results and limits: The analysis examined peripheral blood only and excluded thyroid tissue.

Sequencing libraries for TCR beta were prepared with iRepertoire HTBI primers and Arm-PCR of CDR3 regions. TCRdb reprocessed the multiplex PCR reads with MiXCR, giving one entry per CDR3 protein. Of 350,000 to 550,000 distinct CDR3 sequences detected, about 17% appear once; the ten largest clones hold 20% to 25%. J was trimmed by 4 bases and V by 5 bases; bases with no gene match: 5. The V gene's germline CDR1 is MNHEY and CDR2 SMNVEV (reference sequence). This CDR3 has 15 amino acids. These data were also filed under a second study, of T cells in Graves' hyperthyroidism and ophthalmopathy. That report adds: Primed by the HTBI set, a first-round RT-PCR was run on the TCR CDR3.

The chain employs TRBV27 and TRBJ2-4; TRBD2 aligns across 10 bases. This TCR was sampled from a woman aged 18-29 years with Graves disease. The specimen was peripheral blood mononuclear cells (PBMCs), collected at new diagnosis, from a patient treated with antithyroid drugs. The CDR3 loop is CASSKPTSGKNIQYF. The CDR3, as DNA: TGTGCCAGCAGTAAACCGACTAGCGGGAAAAACATTCAGTACTTC.